This T cell receptor (beta chain) emerged from a study of neoadjuvant anti-PD-1 for oral cavity cancer. General study points: Larger post-treatment preexisting tumor clones tracked with greater tumor shrinkage.

Sequencing used immunoSEQ multiplex PCR; TCRdb keeps in-frame clones, though not all of them. Of 10,000 to 15,000 clones listed, around 60% are singletons. The V gene's germline CDR1 is LNHNV and CDR2 YYDKDF (reference sequence). V was pared by 1 base and J by 3 bases, with 8 bases of the junction left unmatched. The length of the CDR3 is 16 residues. With regard to this clone: Its matching antigen is unknown.

Patients were newly diagnosed with stage II-IVA oral cavity squamous cell carcinoma without prior systemic or radiation treatment. The genes are TRBV15 and TRBJ1-2; 7 bases match TRBD1. Sample: tumor tissue, taken before nivolumab (anti-PD-1) treatment. The TCR comes from a person between 40 and 85 years old with oral cavity squamous cell carcinoma. CDR3 loop: CATSRGQGSGDYGYTF. CDR3 nucleotides: TGTGCCACCAGCAGAGGACAGGGAAGTGGAGACTATGGCTACACCTTC.